This entry describes one T cell receptor beta chain. These data belong to a study of shared clonotypes between healthy human individuals. This CDR3 is 15 amino acids long. V lost 2 bases to trimming and J lost 4 bases, with 15 bases between them. Germline loops: CDR1 MNHEY, CDR2 SMNVEV (reference sequence). Libraries were prepared by immunoSEQ multiplex PCR; TCRdb keeps only in-frame clonotypes and omits some of them. The table has 1.4 million or so clones, approximately 98.5% seen once; the top ten hold about 0.4%. The material sequenced was naive CD4+ T cells sorted from blood. Subset indicated: CD45RA+ positively selected. This TCR came from a man aged 25 to 40 in good health. The chain links TRBV27 to TRBJ2-7, with a weak D call TRBD1 (7 bases). CDR3 coding DNA: TGTGCCAGCAGTTTAAGGGCGCAGGGGGGATACGAGCAGTACTTC. Protein: CASSLRAQGGYEQYF.